Following are 29 T cell receptor beta chains from one sample sequenced in a study of T cell repertoires in cytomegalovirus infection. TCRdb re-called the reads through MiXCR, storing one row per CDR3 protein. Of 250,000 to 300,000 distinct CDR3 sequences listed, about 13% are singletons. Source material: PBMCs. The receptors here all came from a human donor in good health (CMV status not recorded). Some clones in this sample may be carry-over from other donors' samples.

The rearrangement uses TRBV14 and TRBJ1-1; maybe TRBD1 (5 bases). The CDR3 loop spans 13 amino acids. Germline V lookup: CDR1 SGHDN, CDR2 FVKESK. The V end was cut by 3 bases, the J end by 4 bases, with 9 bases between. The CDR3 DNA reads as TGTGCCAGCAGCCATAGAGGGGCCACTGAAGCTTTCTTT. This translates into CASSHRGATEAFF.

This clonotype has ten or more counts. V is TRBV19 and J is TRBJ2-2; 9 bases are shared with TRBD1. CDR1 and CDR2 from the germline V gene are LNHDA and SQIVND (reference sequence). The V segment lost 11 bases and the J segment 1 base; nucleotides outside the gene matches: 5. The CDR3 sequence is 14 residues long. The CDR3: CASGQGLNTGELFF. Here the CDR3 DNA reads TGTGCCTCCGGACAGGGGTTGAACACCGGGGAGCTGTTTTTT.

This chain connects TRBV20-1 to TRBJ1-2; 8 nucleotides agree with TRBD1. V was clipped by 3 bases and J by 2 bases; unmatched bases: 8. This CDR3 is 15 amino acids long. Germline V gene sequence: CDR1 DFQATT, CDR2 SNEGSKA (reference sequence). The chain's CDR3 is CSARTQGALNYGYTF. The DNA of the CDR3 is TGCAGTGCTAGGACCCAGGGGGCCCTCAACTATGGCTACACCTTC.

This clonotype appeared many times. The chain is built from TRBV7-2 and TRBJ1-1, with 8 nucleotides matching TRBD1. The CDR3 is 12 residues long. With V trimmed by 5 bases and J by 11 bases, 7 bases remained unmatched. Germline CDR1 is SGHTA and CDR2 is FQGNSA. CDR3 in amino acids: CASSLWTGTAFF. CDR3 DNA sequence: TGTGCCAGCAGCCTTTGGACAGGGACGGCTTTCTTT.

This clonotype was picked up a small number of times. V and J are TRBV4-3 and TRBJ2-1, with 7 bases aligning to TRBD2. The CDR3 extends over 16 amino acids. J lost 9 bases, V lost 3 bases, and 14 bases had no gene match. Germline lookup yields CDR1 LGHNA and CDR2 YSLEER. CDR3 sequence (DNA): TGCGCCAGCAGCCACTCCCGGGCAGCGGGATTAAGTGAGCAGTTCTTC. Translation: CASSHSRAAGLSEQFF.

This chain uses TRBV28 with TRBJ1-5; D is possibly TRBD1 (6 bases). Germline V gene lookup returns CDR1 MDHEN and CDR2 SYDVKM. There are 15 residues in the CDR3. V lost 6 bases to trimming and J lost 5 bases, with 17 bases between them. The CDR3 nucleotides read TGTGCCAGCAGCCGTGACAGGAGTTACGATCAGCCCCAGCATTTT. Translated: CASSRDRSYDQPQHF.

The sample holds many counts of this clonotype. The chain links TRBV11-3 to TRBJ1-2; D ambiguous. Deletions cut 1 base from V and 6 bases from J, with 21 bases between. Germline V gene lookup returns CDR1 SGHNT and CDR2 YENEEA. The CDR3 loop spans 17 amino acids. The chain's CDR3 is CASSLVTDPNGENGYTF. As DNA, the CDR3 is TGTGCCAGCAGCTTAGTCACGGACCCGAACGGCGAAAATGGCTACACCTTC.

Only a few counts were recorded for this clonotype. J is TRBJ2-4 and V is TRBV5-4; a weak D match, TRBD2 (6 bases). With 7 bases removed from V and 8 bases from J, the gap between germline ends came to 13 bases. Germline assignment: CDR1 SGHNT and CDR2 YYREEE (reference sequence). This CDR3 is 12 amino acids long. The CDR3 sequence: CASRGAEDIQYF. In DNA form, the CDR3 reads TGTGCCAGCCGCGGGGCGGAGGACATTCAGTACTTC.

The chain employs TRBV27 and TRBJ1-5; possible D gene TRBD1, 5 bases. V was clipped by 6 bases and J by 6 bases, with 18 bases between them. The CDR3 is 15 residues long. Germline V gene data show CDR1 as MNHEY and CDR2 as SMNVEV (reference sequence). CDR3 bases: TGTGCCAGCAGCCGGACCATTTTCGGGGGTCAGCCCCAGCATTTT. It codes for CASSRTIFGGQPQHF.

This clonotype was detected ten times or more. This sequence joins TRBV5-1 and TRBJ2-3; weak D call: TRBD2 (5 bases). The CDR3 covers 16 residues. V was trimmed by 2 bases and J by 1 base, leaving 14 bases between them. Germline lookup yields CDR1 SGHRS and CDR2 YFSETQ. DNA of the CDR3: TGCGCCAGCAGCTTTAACTCCGGAGGTGGCACAGATACGCAGTATTTT. This codes for CASSFNSGGGTDTQYF.

This clonotype was counted at least ten times. V and J are TRBV4-2 and TRBJ2-7; perhaps TRBD2 as D (5 bases). V dropped 4 bases and J dropped 9 bases, with 13 bases sitting between them. The CDR3 loop spans 12 amino acids. Germline assignment: CDR1 LGHNA and CDR2 YNFKEQ. For the CDR3, the DNA is TGTGCCAGCAGCCCTGGCGAAGGGAGGCAGTACTTC. This codes for CASSPGEGRQYF.

The V call is TRBV6-5, the J call TRBJ2-3; D is possibly TRBD1 (5 bases). The germline V and J ends were trimmed by 7 bases and 2 bases, with 7 bases remaining between them. CDR3 length equals 12 residues. Germline CDR1 reads MNHEY; CDR2 reads SVGAGI. For the CDR3, the DNA is TGTGCCAGCACGGACACCACAGATACGCAGTATTTT. This sequence encodes CASTDTTDTQYF.

This clonotype has ten or more counts. The chain joins TRBV7-2 to TRBJ1-1, with D unresolved. Germline CDR1 and CDR2: SGHTA and FQGNSA. The CDR3 length is 14 residues. V lost 1 base, J lost 0 bases, and 6 bases lay in between. The CDR3 protein is CASSLGVMNTEAFF. In DNA, the CDR3 is TGTGCCAGCAGCTTAGGGGTGATGAACACTGAAGCTTTCTTT.

The gene calls are TRBV20-1 and TRBJ2-7; D ambiguous. V gave up 2 bases and J gave up 7 bases, with 9 bases separating them. Germline V lookup: CDR1 DFQATT, CDR2 SNEGSKA (reference sequence). This CDR3 region has 11 residues. The chain's CDR3 is CSARSDNEQYF. CDR3 bases: TGCAGTGCTAGATCCGACAATGAGCAGTACTTC.

The chain carries TRBV19 and TRBJ2-3, with TRBD1 matching over 9 bases. V gave up 6 bases and J gave up 5 bases; unmatched junction bases: 6. The CDR3 has 14 residues. Germline loops: CDR1 LNHDA, CDR2 SQIVND (reference sequence). CDR3 sequence reads: CASRKQGAQDTQYF. CDR3 nucleotide sequence: TGTGCCAGTAGGAAACAGGGGGCGCAAGATACGCAGTATTTT. The full variable domain, completed using reference TRBV19 and TRBJ2-3, is DGGITQSPKYLFRKEGQNVTLSCEQNLNHDAMYWYRQDPGQGLRLIYYSQIVNDFQKGDIAEGYSVSREKKESFPLTVTSAQKNPTAFYLCASRKQGAQDTQYFGPGTRLTVL.

This clonotype has ten or more counts. This chain links TRBV7-8 with TRBJ1-6; a weak D match, TRBD1 (5 bases). CDR1 is SGHVS, CDR2 FQNEAQ, per germline. The CDR3 totals 15 residues. Trimming took off 0 bases at V and 9 bases at J, with 12 bases between the two ends. As DNA, the CDR3 is TGTGCCAGCAGCTTAGCCCTTGGAGGGGTTTCACCCCTCCACTTT. Translation gives CASSLALGGVSPLHF.

This clonotype was counted a few times. The rearrangement links TRBV4-1 to TRBJ1-1; 9 nucleotides agree with TRBD1. Germline CDR1 MGHRA, CDR2 YSYEKL. The CDR3 consists of 14 residues. With V trimmed by 6 bases and J by 6 bases, 8 bases remained unmatched. The CDR3 protein is CASRSPGQGSEAFF. The DNA for the CDR3 is TGCGCCAGCAGGAGTCCGGGACAGGGTTCTGAAGCTTTCTTT.

This clonotype was seen repeatedly, ten times or more. The chain couples TRBV11-2 to TRBJ2-7; 7 bases agree with TRBD1. The CDR3 consists of 13 residues. J lost 2 bases, V lost 5 bases, and 3 bases had no gene match. CDR1 and CDR2 from the germline V gene are SGHAT and FQNNGV. CDR3 in DNA: TGTGCCAGCAGCCCCGGACAGGCCTACGAGCAGTACTTC. It codes for CASSPGQAYEQYF.

For this clonotype: This may be a read error, as it is one base from a much larger clone. This is likely a read error, given that the CDR3 carries no conserved phenylalanine or tryptophan at its end. V and J are TRBV7-6 and TRBJ1-2; tentative D call: TRBD1 (5 bases). Germline V gives CDR1 SGHVS, CDR2 FNYEAQ. Trimming shortened V by 1 base and J by 2 bases, and 8 bases separated the two germline ends. This CDR3 contains 14 residues. DNA for the CDR3: TGTGCCAGCAGCTTAGTTTCAGGGAACTATGGCTACACCTCC. This gives the protein CASSLVSGNYGYTS.

J is TRBJ1-6 and V is TRBV4-1; possibly TRBD1 for D (6 bases). In germline, CDR1 is MGHRA, CDR2 YSYEKL. The CDR3 is made up of 14 amino acids. V was pared by 3 bases and J by 7 bases, with 10 bases between. The CDR3 nucleotides read TGCGCCAGCAGCCAGGACAGTAGGAATTCACCCCTCCACTTT. Amino acid sequence: CASSQDSRNSPLHF.

The V and J genes are TRBV28 and TRBJ2-7; 7 positions match TRBD2. The trim removed 2 bases at V and 6 bases at J, leaving 10 bases unmatched. The germline V gene encodes CDR1 MDHEN and CDR2 SYDVKM. CDR3 length: 15 amino acids. The CDR3 is CASSLVGGRGGEQYF. The CDR3, as DNA: TGTGCCAGCAGTTTAGTGGGCGGGAGAGGCGGCGAGCAGTACTTC.

This clonotype was counted many times. This chain joins TRBV5-1 and TRBJ2-3; TRBD2 matches 10 bases. The CDR3 spans 17 residues. The germline V gene has CDR1 SGHRS and CDR2 YFSETQ. V dropped 4 bases and J dropped 4; count of bases not matched to a gene: 12. In nucleotides, the CDR3 is TGCGCCAGCAGCCATCGGACTAGCGGAAGCTTTGCAGATACGCAGTATTTT. It is translated as CASSHRTSGSFADTQYF.

This clonotype has ten or more counts. The CDR3 sequence: CASSYSRVALYEQYF. The CDR3 DNA reads as TGTGCCAGCAGTTACTCTCGAGTGGCGCTCTACGAGCAGTACTTC. The chain links TRBV6-5 to TRBJ2-7; D not resolved. V lost 0 bases to trimming and J lost 3 bases, with 12 bases between them. Germline V gene lookup returns CDR1 MNHEY and CDR2 SVGAGI. CDR3 length: 15 amino acids.

This clonotype was counted ten times or more. V usage is TRBV5-6 and J usage is TRBJ1-2, with 8 nucleotides matching TRBD1. With V trimmed by 2 bases and J by 4 bases, 7 bases remained unmatched. Per the germline V gene, CDR1 is SGHDT and CDR2 is YYEEEE. The CDR3 is 15 amino acids. The CDR3 bases are TGTGCCAGCAGCTTCATTGACAGGGGCGGCTATGGCTACACCTTC. Translating gives CASSFIDRGGYGYTF.

In its sample, this clonotype was seen many times. This chain connects TRBV5-5 to TRBJ2-3; no definite D call. Germline CDR1 reads SGHKS; CDR2 reads YYEKEE (reference sequence). The CDR3 runs 14 residues. Trimming cost V 0 bases and J 2 bases, with 7 bases left between them. The CDR3 reads CASSLGYTTDTQYF. The CDR3 bases are TGTGCCAGCAGCTTGGGGTATACCACAGATACGCAGTATTTT.

The table lists this clonotype with many counts. The CDR3 sequence is CASSPWGSYEQYF. DNA of the CDR3: TGTGCCAGCAGCCCCTGGGGATCCTACGAGCAGTACTTC. The chain couples TRBV11-2 to TRBJ2-7; no definite D call. Trimming pared 5 bases from V and 1 base from J, leaving 9 bases between. The CDR3 is made up of 13 amino acids. CDR1 and CDR2 from the germline V gene are SGHAT and FQNNGV.

This clonotype appeared a few times. The chain uses TRBV10-2 and TRBJ2-7; 9 bases map to TRBD1. This CDR3 region has 13 residues. Germline CDR1 and CDR2: WSHSY and SAAADI. V gave up 8 bases and J gave up 3 bases; unmatched junction bases: 5. The CDR3 region is CASWRGQGYEQYF. The CDR3 DNA is TGCGCCAGCTGGCGGGGACAGGGCTACGAGCAGTACTTC.

The chain couples TRBV29-1 to TRBJ2-7; D gene uncertain. The CDR3 is 12 amino acids. CDR1 and CDR2 (germline): SQVTM, ANQGSEA. V was trimmed by 3 bases and J by 3 bases, leaving 9 bases between them. This CDR3 is CSVEVSNYEQYV. The CDR3 nucleotides read TGCAGCGTTGAGGTGAGCAACTACGAGCAGTACGTC.

This clonotype was counted ten times or more. The rearrangement links TRBV7-9 to TRBJ1-5, with no clear D. Germline CDR1 reads SEHNR; CDR2 reads FQNEAQ (reference sequence). V was pared by 2 bases and J by 0 bases, with 8 bases between. CDR3 length equals 15 residues. The CDR3 DNA reads as TGTGCCAGCAGCTTAACGGGCAATAGCAATCAGCCCCAGCATTTT. Translated, it gives CASSLTGNSNQPQHF.